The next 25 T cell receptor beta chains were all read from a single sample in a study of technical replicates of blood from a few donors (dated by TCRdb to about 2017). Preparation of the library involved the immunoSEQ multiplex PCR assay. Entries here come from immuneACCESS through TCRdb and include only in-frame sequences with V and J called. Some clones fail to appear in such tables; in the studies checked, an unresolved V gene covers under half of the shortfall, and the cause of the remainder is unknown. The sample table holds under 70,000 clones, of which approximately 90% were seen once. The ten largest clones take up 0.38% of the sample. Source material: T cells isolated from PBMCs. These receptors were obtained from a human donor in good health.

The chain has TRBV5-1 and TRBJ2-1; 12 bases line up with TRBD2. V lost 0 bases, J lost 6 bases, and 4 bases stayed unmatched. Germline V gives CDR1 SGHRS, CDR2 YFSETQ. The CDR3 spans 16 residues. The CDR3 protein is CASSLELAGGANEQFF. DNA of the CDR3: TGCGCCAGCAGCTTGGAACTAGCGGGAGGAGCCAATGAGCAGTTCTTC.

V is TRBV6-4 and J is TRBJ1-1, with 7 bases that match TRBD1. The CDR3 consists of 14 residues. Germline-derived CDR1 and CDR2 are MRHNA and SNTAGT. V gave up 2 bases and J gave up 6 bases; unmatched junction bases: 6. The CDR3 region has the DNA TGTGCCAGCAGTGACACAGCAGGGGGACCTGAAGCTTTCTTT. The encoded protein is CASSDTAGGPEAFF.

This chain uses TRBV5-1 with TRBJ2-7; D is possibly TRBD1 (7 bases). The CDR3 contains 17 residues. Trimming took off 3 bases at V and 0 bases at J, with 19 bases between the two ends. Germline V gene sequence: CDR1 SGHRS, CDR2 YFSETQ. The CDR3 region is CASSSGSAGGTSYEQYF. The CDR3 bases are TGCGCCAGCAGCTCCGGTTCGGCAGGGGGGACCTCCTACGAGCAGTACTTC.

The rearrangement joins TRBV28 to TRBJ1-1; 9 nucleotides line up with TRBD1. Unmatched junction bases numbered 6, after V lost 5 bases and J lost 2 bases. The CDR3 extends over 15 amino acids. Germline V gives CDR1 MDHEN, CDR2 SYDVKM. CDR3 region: CASSQGDRVNTEAFF. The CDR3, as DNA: TGTGCCAGCAGTCAAGGGGACAGGGTAAACACTGAAGCTTTCTTT. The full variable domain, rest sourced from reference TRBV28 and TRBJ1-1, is DVKVTQSSRYLVKRTGEKVFLECVQDMDHENMFWYRQDPGLGLRLIYFSYDVKMKEKGDIPEGYSVSREKKERFSLILESASTNQTSMYLCASSQGDRVNTEAFFGQGTRLTVV.

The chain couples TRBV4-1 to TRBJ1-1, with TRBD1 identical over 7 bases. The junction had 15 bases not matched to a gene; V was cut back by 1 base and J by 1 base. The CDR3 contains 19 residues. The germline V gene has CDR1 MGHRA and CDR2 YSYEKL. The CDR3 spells CASSQGLGITGDANTEAFF. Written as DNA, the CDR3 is TGCGCCAGCAGCCAAGGTCTCGGAATAACAGGGGACGCGAACACTGAAGCTTTCTTT.

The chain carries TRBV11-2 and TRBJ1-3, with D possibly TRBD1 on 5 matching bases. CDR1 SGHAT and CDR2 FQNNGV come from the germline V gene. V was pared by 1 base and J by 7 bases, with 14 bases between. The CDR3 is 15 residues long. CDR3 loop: CASSLAGDSWNTIYF. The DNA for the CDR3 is TGTGCCAGCAGCTTAGCGGGGGATTCTTGGAACACCATATATTTT.

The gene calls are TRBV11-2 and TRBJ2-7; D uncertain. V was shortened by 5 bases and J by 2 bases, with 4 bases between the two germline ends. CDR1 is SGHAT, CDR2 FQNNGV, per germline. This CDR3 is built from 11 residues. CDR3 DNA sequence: TGTGCCAGCAGCGAGACCTACGAGCAGTACTTC. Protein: CASSETYEQYF.

The CDR3 loop reads CASSPHLTGSETQYF. CDR3 coding DNA: TGTGCCAGCAGCCCGCACCTTACAGGGTCGGAGACCCAGTACTTC. The chain combines TRBV7-7 with TRBJ2-5; D might be TRBD1 (6 bases). The CDR3 contains 15 residues. Between the trimmed V and J ends, which lost 5 bases and 5 bases, there was a span of 18 bases. Germline V CDR1 and CDR2: SSHAT, FNYEAQ (reference sequence).

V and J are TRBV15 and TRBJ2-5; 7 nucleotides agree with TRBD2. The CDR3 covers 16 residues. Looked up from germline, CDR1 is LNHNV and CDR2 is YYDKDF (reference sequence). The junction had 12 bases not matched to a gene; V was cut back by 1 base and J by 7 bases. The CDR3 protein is CATSRGVEGAGSTQYF. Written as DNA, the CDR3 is TGTGCCACCAGCAGAGGTGTAGAGGGAGCGGGGTCGACCCAGTACTTC. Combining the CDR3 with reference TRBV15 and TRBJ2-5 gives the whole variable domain DAMVIQNPRYQVTQFGKPVTLSCSQTLNHNVMYWYQQKSSQAPKLLFHYYDKDFNNEADTPDNFQSRRPNTSFCFLDIRSPGLGDTAMYLCATSRGVEGAGSTQYFGPGTRLLVL.

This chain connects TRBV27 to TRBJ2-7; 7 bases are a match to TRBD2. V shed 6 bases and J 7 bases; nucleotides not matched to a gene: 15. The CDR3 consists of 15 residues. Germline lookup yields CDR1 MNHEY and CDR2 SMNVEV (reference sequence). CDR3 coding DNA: TGTGCCAGCAGCCCTCGACTAGCCCTCCCCACGGAGCAGTACTTC. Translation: CASSPRLALPTEQYF.

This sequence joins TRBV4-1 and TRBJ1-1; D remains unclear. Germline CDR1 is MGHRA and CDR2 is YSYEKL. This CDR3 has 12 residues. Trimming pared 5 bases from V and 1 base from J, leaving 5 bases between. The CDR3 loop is CASSLANTEAFF. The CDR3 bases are TGCGCCAGCAGCTTGGCGAACACTGAAGCTTTCTTT.

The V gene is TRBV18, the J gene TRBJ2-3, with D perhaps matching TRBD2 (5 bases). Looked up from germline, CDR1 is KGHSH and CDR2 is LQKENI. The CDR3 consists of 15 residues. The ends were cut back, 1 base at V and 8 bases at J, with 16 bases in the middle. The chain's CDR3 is CASSPRRGPVGTQYF. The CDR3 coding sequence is TGTGCCAGCTCACCACGCCGGGGTCCCGTGGGTACGCAGTATTTT.

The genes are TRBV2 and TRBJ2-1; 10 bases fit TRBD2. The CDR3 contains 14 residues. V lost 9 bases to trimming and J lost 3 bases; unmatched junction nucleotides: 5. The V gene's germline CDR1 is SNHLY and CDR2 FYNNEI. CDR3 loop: CARTGTSVYNEQFF. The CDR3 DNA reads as TGTGCCAGGACCGGGACTAGCGTCTACAATGAGCAGTTCTTC. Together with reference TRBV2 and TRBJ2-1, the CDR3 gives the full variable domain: EPEVTQTPSHQVTQMGQEVILRCVPISNHLYFYWYRQILGQKVEFLVSFYNNEISEKSEIFDDQFSVERPDGSNFTLKIRSTKLEDSAMYFCARTGTSVYNEQFFGPGTRLTVL.

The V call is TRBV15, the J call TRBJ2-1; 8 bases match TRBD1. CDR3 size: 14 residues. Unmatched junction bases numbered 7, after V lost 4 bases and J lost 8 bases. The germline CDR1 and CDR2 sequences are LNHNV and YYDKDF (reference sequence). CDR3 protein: CATSIRQGSDEQFF. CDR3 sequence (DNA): TGTGCCACCAGCATCAGACAGGGGTCCGATGAGCAGTTCTTC.

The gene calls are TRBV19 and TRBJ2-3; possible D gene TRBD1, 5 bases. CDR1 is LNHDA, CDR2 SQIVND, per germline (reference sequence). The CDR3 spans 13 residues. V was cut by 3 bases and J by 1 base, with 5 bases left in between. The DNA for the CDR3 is TGTGCCAGTAGTATCAGGGGCACAGATACGCAGTATTTT. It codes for CASSIRGTDTQYF.

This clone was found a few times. For the CDR3, the DNA is TGTGCCAGCAGCCGGGACGGGGGTATTAACACCGGGGAGCTGTTTTTT. Residues: CASSRDGGINTGELFF. This chain links TRBV11-2 with TRBJ2-2, with D maybe TRBD2 (6 bases). The germline CDR1 and CDR2 sequences are SGHAT and FQNNGV. The CDR3 extends over 16 amino acids. Trimming removed 5 bases from V and 2 bases from J, with 15 bases in between.

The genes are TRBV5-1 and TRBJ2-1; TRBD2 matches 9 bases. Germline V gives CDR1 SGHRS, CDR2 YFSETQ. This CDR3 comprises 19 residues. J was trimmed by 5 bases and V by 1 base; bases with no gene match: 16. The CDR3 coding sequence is TGCGCCAGCAGCTTGCGAATTCTAGCGGGGTCTAGTAGGGACAATGAGCAGTTCTTC. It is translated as CASSLRILAGSSRDNEQFF.

The CDR3 nucleotides read TGTGCCAGCAGCGCTTCCGGGACTAGTCACTACGAGCAGTACTTC. It codes for CASSASGTSHYEQYF. This sequence joins TRBV9 and TRBJ2-7; 8 bases agree with TRBD2. The CDR3 length is 15 residues. The germline V gene has CDR1 SGDLS and CDR2 YYNGEE. Trimming took 3 bases from V and 3 from J; bases not matched to a gene: 8.

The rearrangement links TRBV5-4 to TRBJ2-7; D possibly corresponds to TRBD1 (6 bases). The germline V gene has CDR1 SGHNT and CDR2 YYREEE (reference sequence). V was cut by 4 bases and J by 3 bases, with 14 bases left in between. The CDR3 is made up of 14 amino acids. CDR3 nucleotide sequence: TGTGCCAGCAGCGCGGACAGAGAAGACTACGAGCAGTACTTC. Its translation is CASSADREDYEQYF.

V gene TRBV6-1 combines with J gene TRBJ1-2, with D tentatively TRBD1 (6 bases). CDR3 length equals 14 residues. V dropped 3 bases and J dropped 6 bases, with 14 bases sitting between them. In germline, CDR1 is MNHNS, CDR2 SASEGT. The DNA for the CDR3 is TGTGCCAGCAGTGAGACTCGGGGGGCGGATGGCTACACCTTC. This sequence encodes CASSETRGADGYTF.

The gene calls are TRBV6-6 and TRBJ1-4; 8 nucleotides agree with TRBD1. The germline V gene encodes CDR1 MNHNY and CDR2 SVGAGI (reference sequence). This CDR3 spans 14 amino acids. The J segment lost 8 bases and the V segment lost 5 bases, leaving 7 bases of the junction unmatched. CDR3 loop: CASSQTGVGEKLFF. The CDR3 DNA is TGTGCCAGCAGTCAGACAGGGGTAGGGGAAAAACTGTTTTTT.

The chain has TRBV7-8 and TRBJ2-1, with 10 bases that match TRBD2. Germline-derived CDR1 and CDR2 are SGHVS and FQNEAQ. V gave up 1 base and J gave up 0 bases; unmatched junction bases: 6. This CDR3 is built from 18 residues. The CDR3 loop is CASSLGLAGSLSYNEQFF. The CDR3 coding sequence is TGTGCCAGCAGCTTAGGACTAGCGGGCTCACTCTCCTACAATGAGCAGTTCTTC.

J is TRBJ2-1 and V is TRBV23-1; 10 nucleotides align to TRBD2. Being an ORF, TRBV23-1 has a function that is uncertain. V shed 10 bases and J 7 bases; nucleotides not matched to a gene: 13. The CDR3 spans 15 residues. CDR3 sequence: CAIPIAGGRWNEQFF. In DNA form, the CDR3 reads TGCGCCATCCCTATAGCGGGAGGCCGATGGAATGAGCAGTTCTTC.

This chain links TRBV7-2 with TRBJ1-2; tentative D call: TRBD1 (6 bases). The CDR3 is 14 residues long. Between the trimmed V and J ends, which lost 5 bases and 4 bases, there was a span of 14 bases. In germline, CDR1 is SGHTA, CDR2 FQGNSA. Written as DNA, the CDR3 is TGTGCCAGCAGCGCCTACCGGGACATCTATGGCTACACCTTC. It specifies CASSAYRDIYGYTF.

CDR3 sequence: CSARARTEAFF. As DNA, the CDR3 is TGCAGTGCTAGAGCTAGGACTGAAGCTTTCTTT. The chain is built from TRBV20-1 and TRBJ1-1; D gene uncertain. The V end lost 1 base, the J end lost 5 bases, and 5 bases lay between the germline ends. Germline loops: CDR1 DFQATT, CDR2 SNEGSKA (reference sequence). The CDR3 runs to 11 residues.